Shown below are 6 T cell receptor beta chains from a single sample sequenced in a study of T-cell memory formation after mild COVID-19. TCRdb re-called the 5' RACE reads through MiXCR, storing one row per CDR3 protein. The sample carries under 250,000 distinct CDR3 sequences, over 9.5% recorded once. Source material: PBMCs or a T cell subset sorted from them (not recorded which). All receptors come from a man between 18 and 35 years old who had mild COVID-19 (a few samples of this study predate the infection). Cell type and time point are not known.

DNA for the CDR3: TGTGCCATCAGTGAGTCGGGGTTAAACGGCTACACCTTC. This gives the protein CAISESGLNGYTF. This chain joins TRBV10-3 and TRBJ1-2, with D unclear. The germline CDR1 and CDR2 sequences are ENHRY and SYGVKD. This CDR3 is built from 13 residues. V lost 0 bases and J 8 bases, leaving 10 bases between the germline ends.

This clonotype was seen a few times. The chain carries TRBV7-8 and TRBJ1-1; D not certain. Trimming left V 5 bases short and J 0 bases short, with 7 bases between. The CDR3 runs to 13 residues. Germline V gene lookup returns CDR1 SGHVS and CDR2 FQNEAQ. CDR3 DNA sequence: TGTGCCAGCAGCCCACTCATGAACACTGAAGCTTTCTTT. It specifies CASSPLMNTEAFF.

The rearrangement links TRBV20-1 to TRBJ2-7; 9 bases fit TRBD1. This CDR3 has 14 residues. Germline V gives CDR1 DFQATT, CDR2 SNEGSKA (reference sequence). V shed 2 bases, J shed 3 bases, and the junction held 5 bases outside the gene matches. CDR3 bases: TGCAGTGCTAGACGGACAGGGGCCCTCTACGAGCAGTACGTC. Translated: CSARRTGALYEQYV.

The V and J genes are TRBV20-1 and TRBJ2-3; D is unclear. The CDR3 consists of 11 residues. V lost 6 bases and J lost 0, with 4 bases in between. Germline values: CDR1 DFQATT, CDR2 SNEGSKA (reference sequence). The CDR3, as DNA: TGCAGTGCGGAGAGCACAGATACGCAGTATTTT. Translated, it gives CSAESTDTQYF.

The genes are TRBV4-1 and TRBJ1-2, with 7 bases identical to TRBD1. Germline V lookup: CDR1 MGHRA, CDR2 YSYEKL. Unmatched junction bases numbered 10, after V lost 0 bases and J lost 6 bases. The CDR3 sequence is 16 residues long. The CDR3 here is CASSQESQGTLNGYTF. CDR3 in DNA: TGCGCCAGCAGCCAAGAGTCACAGGGGACTTTAAATGGCTACACCTTC.

This chain connects TRBV9 to TRBJ1-1; the D is unclear. Trimming took 0 bases from V and 3 from J, leaving 18 bases between them. Germline loops: CDR1 SGDLS, CDR2 YYNGEE. The CDR3 consists of 17 residues. The CDR3 coding sequence is TGTGCCAGCAGCGTAGTTCCCGGGAGGACTAGGGACACTGAAGCTTTCTTT. Translated, it gives CASSVVPGRTRDTEAFF.